Listed below are T cell receptor beta chains from one sample, sequenced in a study of PD-L1 blockade in urothelial cancer. The data were produced by immunoSEQ multiplex PCR, yet TCRdb's version contains in-frame clones alone and is incomplete. The profile shows roughly 50,000 clones, 65% to 90% of them singletons. The sample was PBMCs, taken around atezolizumab (anti-PD-L1) treatment. These receptors came from a man in his sixties or seventies with urothelial cancer. Both conserved end residues are trimmed from each CDR3.

J gene | V gene | CDR3 protein
TRBJ1-4 | TRBV6-5 | ASRGQGVNEKLF
TRBJ1-2 | TRBV29-1 | SVEPDRGDYGYT
TRBJ2-7 | TRBV11-2 | ASSLRGLAGDLTDEQY
TRBJ1-2 | TRBV6-1 | ASSEPDRADYYGYT
TRBJ2-5 | TRBV4-1 | ASSQEEGGGETQY
TRBJ2-7 | TRBV5-5 | ASGGSSYEQY
TRBJ2-2 | TRBV6-5 | ASSSPYRGPTGELF
TRBJ2-7 | TRBV5-1 | ASSLTSASYEQY
TRBJ2-3 | TRBV18 | ASSSDREYGTDTQY
TRBJ2-7 | TRBV6-5 | ASSYSASGVSYEQY